The 3 T cell receptor beta chains reported below all come from one sample, sequenced in a study of PD-1 blockade in classical Hodgkin lymphoma. Only in-frame clones appear in the TCRdb table, and some are missing; sequencing was by immunoSEQ multiplex PCR. This table has some 15,000 clones, about 80% appearing once. Each patient's relapse followed autologous stem cell transplantation, and brentuximab vedotin exposure varied. The sample was peripheral blood mononuclear cells (PBMCs), taken at baseline. The origin of the receptors is a human donor with classical Hodgkin lymphoma.

This chain connects TRBV10-3 to TRBJ1-1; D is uncertain. CDR1 is ENHRY, CDR2 SYGVKD, per germline. V lost 4 bases to trimming and J lost 2 bases, with 11 bases between them. The CDR3 length is 14 residues. The CDR3 DNA sequence: TGTGCCATCAGTGGTCAAGGAAGTAACACTGAAGCTTTCTTT. It encodes CAISGQGSNTEAFF.

The rearrangement links TRBV27 to TRBJ2-5; 9 bases line up with TRBD2. The V gene end was trimmed by 6 bases and the J gene end by 1 base; junction bases not matched to a gene: 9. The CDR3 is made up of 16 amino acids. Germline CDR1 MNHEY, CDR2 SMNVEV (reference sequence). CDR3 sequence reads: CASRPSTSGLQETQYF. The CDR3 DNA follows: TGTGCCAGCAGACCCTCGACTAGCGGCCTCCAAGAGACCCAGTACTTC.

The J gene is TRBJ1-4, the V gene TRBV18; D remains ambiguous. This CDR3 is 11 amino acids long. Germline values: CDR1 KGHSH, CDR2 LQKENI. V lost 3 bases and J 8 bases, leaving 4 bases between the germline ends. The CDR3 here is CASSPGEKLFF. Written as DNA, the CDR3 is TGTGCCAGCTCACCCGGCGAAAAACTGTTTTTT.